This is a list of T cell receptor beta chains from one sample in a study of blood T cell repertoires in COVID-19. Libraries were prepared by immunoSEQ multiplex PCR; TCRdb keeps only in-frame clonotypes and omits some of them. Counted here are about 42,000 clones, around four fifths occurring once; the ten biggest clones make up roughly 5%. What was sequenced was peripheral blood. The receptors come from a man aged 45-60 years with active COVID-19. CDR3s leave out the opening cysteine and the closing phenylalanine or tryptophan. The order of the fields is V gene, CDR3 protein.

>TRBV5-6
ASSLGDRAYNEQF
>TRBV19
ASTRHLTTNEKLF
>TRBV28
ASSFRGTGRSPLH
>TRBV18
ASSPSLMNTEAF
>TRBV7-6
ASSYGRASGRTRDEQF
>TRBV7-2
ASSWSSYNEQF
>TRBV6-2/TRBV6-3
ASSYSGDYNEQF
>TRBV6-6
ASSPAGQNNQPQH
>TRBV10-3
ATRLAGADTQY
>TRBV2
ASSERQTSYEQY
>TRBV5-6
ASSAGQSEQY
>TRBV11-2
ASSLDPGPTGEAF
>TRBV15
ATSRDRAQETQY
>TRBV7-3
ASSTQGRTSGNEQF
>TRBV24-1
ATSEPRDRASYEQY
>TRBV7-9
ASNTVNTEAF
>TRBV9
ASSVDGGLAGRGNEQF
>TRBV3-1/TRBV3-2
ASSPDRGQETQY
>TRBV9
ASSAGFVSYEQY
>TRBV6-4
ASSEGGGTDTQY
>TRBV28
ASEGGTHQPQH
>TRBV11-1
ASSPTVGGSPDEQY
>TRBV6-2/TRBV6-3
ASSYAGNQGPQH
>TRBV28
ASSSTSPLTSGRAGSYNEQF
>TRBV19
ASSTYPSGSNSPLH
>TRBV4-2
ASSQDLSRQPQH
>TRBV10-3
ATKDFPQGNEQF
>TRBV28
ASSLLMGLAF
>TRBV7-9
ASSPPFRSGDEAF
>TRBV3-1/TRBV3-2
ASSHELLDTQY
>TRBV2
ASSELRGGSEQY
>TRBV5-1
ASRTGTGGTDTQY
>TRBV4-3
ASSQDMTGGKEQPQH
>TRBV5-1
ASSLAQRGGYTDTQY
>TRBV3-1/TRBV3-2
ASSQRGEAF
>TRBV29-1
SAEGAIATDTQY
>TRBV6-5
ASSYAGEPNEQY
>TRBV2
ASSLRTGGNQPQH